The next 8 T cell receptor beta chains were all read from a single sample in a study of shared clonotypes between healthy human individuals. Repertoires were generated with immunoSEQ multiplex PCR, while TCRdb's copy carries only in-frame clones and drops some. The repertoire holds around 100,000 clones, about 66% seen once, with roughly 22% in the top ten. The material sequenced was memory CD8+ T cells sorted from blood. The subset denotes: CD45RO+ cells pooled with CCR7-negative TemRA cells. The source is a woman aged 25 to 39 in good health.

The chain combines TRBV25-1 with TRBJ2-3; D is unclear. Germline loops: CDR1 MGHDK, CDR2 SYGVNS. Trimming removed 7 bases from V and 2 bases from J, with 7 bases in between. The CDR3 has 12 amino acids. The CDR3 DNA follows: TGTGCCAGCAATGGATCCACAGATACGCAGTATTTT. It encodes CASNGSTDTQYF.

This chain uses TRBV28 with TRBJ2-7; 8 nucleotides agree with TRBD1. CDR1 and CDR2 from the germline V gene are MDHEN and SYDVKM. J gave up 4 bases and V 10 bases, and 18 bases lay outside the gene matches. This CDR3 region has 16 residues. This CDR3 is CATLAELGTGRYEQYF. CDR3 sequence (DNA): TGTGCCACCCTAGCCGAGTTGGGGACAGGCAGATACGAGCAGTACTTC.

This chain connects TRBV7-6 to TRBJ1-2; TRBD1 agrees at 8 bases. Germline V gene sequence: CDR1 SGHVS, CDR2 FNYEAQ. The CDR3 consists of 13 residues. Unmatched junction bases numbered 6, after V lost 4 bases and J lost 8 bases. CDR3 amino acids: CASSSGQGWGYTF. CDR3 bases: TGTGCCAGCAGCTCCGGACAGGGATGGGGCTACACCTTC.

The rearrangement joins TRBV2 to TRBJ1-2; D gene ambiguous. Trimming cost V 10 bases and J 8 bases, with 20 bases left between them. CDR1 is SNHLY and CDR2 is FYNNEI in the germline V gene. This CDR3 spans 13 amino acids. This CDR3 is CATSPGVPGGYTF. CDR3 coding DNA: TGTGCCACGTCGCCCGGGGTCCCTGGGGGCTACACCTTC.

V gene TRBV2 combines with J gene TRBJ2-3; the D is unclear. CDR1 and CDR2 from the germline V gene are SNHLY and FYNNEI. V lost 6 bases and J lost 1, with 14 bases in between. The CDR3 spans 15 residues. CDR3 coding DNA: TGTGCCAGCAGCCCACGGGTGGTACGCACAGATACGCAGTATTTT. Translated: CASSPRVVRTDTQYF.

This clone was counted only a few times. As DNA, the CDR3 is TGTGCCAGTAGTACCTCCCTAGCGGGGATGGTTGAGCAGTTCTTC. This translates into CASSTSLAGMVEQFF. The chain couples TRBV19 to TRBJ2-1, with 9 bases that match TRBD2. The length of the CDR3 is 15 residues. Germline CDR1 reads LNHDA; CDR2 reads SQIVND (reference sequence). V was clipped by 4 bases and J by 9 bases; unmatched bases: 10.

In regard to this clone: It differs at one base from a far larger clone, so likely a read error. In the same sample, other DNA sequences code for this CDR3. J is TRBJ2-7 and V is TRBV11-2, with D hard to call. This CDR3 spans 13 amino acids. CDR1 SGHAT and CDR2 FQNNGV come from the germline V gene. The CDR3 coding sequence is TGTGCCAGCAGCCTCCATTTGGCCTATGAGCAGTACTTC. It translates to CASSLHLAYEQYF.

The chain is built from TRBV7-8 and TRBJ2-1; TRBD2 matches at 9 bases. The CDR3 spans 16 residues. The V segment lost 1 base and the J segment 4 bases; nucleotides outside the gene matches: 5. Per germline, CDR1 SGHVS and CDR2 FQNEAQ. CDR3 region: CASSLGRGRGYNEQFF. The CDR3 DNA follows: TGTGCCAGCAGCTTAGGGCGCGGGAGGGGTTACAATGAGCAGTTCTTC.